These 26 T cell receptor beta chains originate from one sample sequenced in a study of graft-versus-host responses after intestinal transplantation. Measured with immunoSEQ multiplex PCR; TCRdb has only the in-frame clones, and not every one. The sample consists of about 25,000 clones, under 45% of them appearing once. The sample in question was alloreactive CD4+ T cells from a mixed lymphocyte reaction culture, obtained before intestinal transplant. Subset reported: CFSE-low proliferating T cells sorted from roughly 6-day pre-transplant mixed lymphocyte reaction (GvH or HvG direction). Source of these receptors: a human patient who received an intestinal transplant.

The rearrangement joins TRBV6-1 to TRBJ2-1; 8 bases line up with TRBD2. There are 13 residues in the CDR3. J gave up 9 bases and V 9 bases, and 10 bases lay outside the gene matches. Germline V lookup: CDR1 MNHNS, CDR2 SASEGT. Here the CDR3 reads CASEGLAGGEQFF. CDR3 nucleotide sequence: TGTGCCAGTGAAGGACTAGCCGGTGGTGAGCAGTTCTTC.

The CDR3 region has the DNA TGTGCCTCAACGAGGGGACAGGCTCATAACTATGGCTACACCTTC. It codes for CASTRGQAHNYGYTF. This chain connects TRBV30 to TRBJ1-2, with 8 bases lining up with TRBD1. From germline, CDR1 is GTSNPN and CDR2 SVGIG (reference sequence). With 7 bases clipped from V and 1 base from J, the junction kept 11 bases outside the gene matches. This CDR3 spans 15 amino acids. Filled out from reference TRBV30 and TRBJ1-2, the complete variable domain reads SQTIHQWPATLVQPVGSPLSLECTVEGTSNPNLYWYRQAAGRGLQLLFYSVGIGQISSEVPQNLSASRPQDRQFILSSKKLLLSDSGFYLCASTRGQAHNYGYTFGSGTRLTVV.

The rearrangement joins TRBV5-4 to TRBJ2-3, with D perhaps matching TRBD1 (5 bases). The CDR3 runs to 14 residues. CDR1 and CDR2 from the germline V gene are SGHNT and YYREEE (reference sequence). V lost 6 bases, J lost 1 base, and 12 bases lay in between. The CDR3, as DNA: TGTGCCAGCACCCTACAGGCGGGCACAGATACGCAGTATTTT. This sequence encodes CASTLQAGTDTQYF.

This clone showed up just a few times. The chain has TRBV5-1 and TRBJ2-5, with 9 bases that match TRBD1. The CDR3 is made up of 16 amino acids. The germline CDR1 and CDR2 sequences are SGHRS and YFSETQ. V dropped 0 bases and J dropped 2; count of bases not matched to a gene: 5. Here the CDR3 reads CASSLARGTGQETQYF. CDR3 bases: TGCGCCAGCAGCTTGGCTCGCGGGACAGGGCAAGAGACCCAGTACTTC.

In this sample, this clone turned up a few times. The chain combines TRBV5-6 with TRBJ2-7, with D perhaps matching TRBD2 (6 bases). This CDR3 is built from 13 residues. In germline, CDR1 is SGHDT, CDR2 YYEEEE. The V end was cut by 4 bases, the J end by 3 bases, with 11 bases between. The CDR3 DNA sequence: TGTGCCAGCAGCCTGGTCGGGGGCTACGAGCAGTACTTC. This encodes CASSLVGGYEQYF.

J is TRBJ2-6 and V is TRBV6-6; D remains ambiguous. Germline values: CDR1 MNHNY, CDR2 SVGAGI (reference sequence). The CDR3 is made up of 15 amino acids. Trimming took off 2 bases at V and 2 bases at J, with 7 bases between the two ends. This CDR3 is CASSYRFTGANVLTF. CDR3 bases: TGTGCCAGCAGTTACCGGTTTACTGGGGCCAACGTCCTGACTTTC.

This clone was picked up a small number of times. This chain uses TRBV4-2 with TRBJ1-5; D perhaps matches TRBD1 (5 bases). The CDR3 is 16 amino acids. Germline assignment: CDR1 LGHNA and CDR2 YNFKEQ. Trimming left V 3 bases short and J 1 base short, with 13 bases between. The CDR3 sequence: CASSHDSTGSNQPQHF. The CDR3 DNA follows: TGTGCCAGCAGCCACGACAGTACTGGGAGCAATCAGCCCCAGCATTTT.

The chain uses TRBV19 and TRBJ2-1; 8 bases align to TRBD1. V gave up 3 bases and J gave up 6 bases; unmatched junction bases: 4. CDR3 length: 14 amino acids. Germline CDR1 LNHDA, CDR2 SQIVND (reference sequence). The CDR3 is CASSIQGASNEQFF. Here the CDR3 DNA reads TGTGCCAGTAGTATCCAGGGGGCTAGCAATGAGCAGTTCTTC. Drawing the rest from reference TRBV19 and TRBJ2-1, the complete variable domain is DGGITQSPKYLFRKEGQNVTLSCEQNLNHDAMYWYRQDPGQGLRLIYYSQIVNDFQKGDIAEGYSVSREKKESFPLTVTSAQKNPTAFYLCASSIQGASNEQFFGPGTRLTVL.

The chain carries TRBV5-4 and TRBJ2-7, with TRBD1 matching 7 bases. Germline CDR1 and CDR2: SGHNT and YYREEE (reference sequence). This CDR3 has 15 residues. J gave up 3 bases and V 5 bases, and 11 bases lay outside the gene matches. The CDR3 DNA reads TGTGCCAGCAGTTCCGGACAGGCCCATTACTACGAGCAGTACTTC. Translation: CASSSGQAHYYEQYF.

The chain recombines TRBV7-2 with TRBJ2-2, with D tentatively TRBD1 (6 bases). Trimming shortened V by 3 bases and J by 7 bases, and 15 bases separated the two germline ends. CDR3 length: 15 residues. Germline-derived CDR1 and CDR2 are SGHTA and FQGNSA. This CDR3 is CASSFVGTGYGELFF. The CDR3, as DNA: TGTGCCAGCAGCTTTGTCGGCACAGGGTACGGGGAGCTGTTTTTT.

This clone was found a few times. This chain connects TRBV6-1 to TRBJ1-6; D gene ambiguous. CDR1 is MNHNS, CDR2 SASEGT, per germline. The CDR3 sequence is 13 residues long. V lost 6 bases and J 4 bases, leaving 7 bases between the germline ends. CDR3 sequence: CASRRDYNSPLHF. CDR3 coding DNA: TGTGCCAGCAGGAGGGATTATAATTCACCCCTCCACTTT.

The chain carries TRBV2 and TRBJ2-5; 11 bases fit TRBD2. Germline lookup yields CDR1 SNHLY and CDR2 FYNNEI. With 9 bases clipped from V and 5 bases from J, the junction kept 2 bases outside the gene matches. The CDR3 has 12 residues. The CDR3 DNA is TGTGCCAGATCTAGCGGGAGGGAGACCCAGTACTTC. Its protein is CARSSGRETQYF.

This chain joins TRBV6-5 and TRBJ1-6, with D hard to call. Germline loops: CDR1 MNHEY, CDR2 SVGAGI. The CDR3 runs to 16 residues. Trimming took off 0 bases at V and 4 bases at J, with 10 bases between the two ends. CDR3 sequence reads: CASSYSGGRYNSPLHF. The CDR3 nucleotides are TGTGCCAGCAGTTACTCGGGAGGGCGGTATAATTCACCCCTCCACTTT.

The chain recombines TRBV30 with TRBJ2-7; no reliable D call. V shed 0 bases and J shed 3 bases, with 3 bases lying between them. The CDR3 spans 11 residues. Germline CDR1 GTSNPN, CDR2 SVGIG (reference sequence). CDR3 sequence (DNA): TGTGCCTGGAGTGTTCTCTACGAGCAGTACTTC. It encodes CAWSVLYEQYF.

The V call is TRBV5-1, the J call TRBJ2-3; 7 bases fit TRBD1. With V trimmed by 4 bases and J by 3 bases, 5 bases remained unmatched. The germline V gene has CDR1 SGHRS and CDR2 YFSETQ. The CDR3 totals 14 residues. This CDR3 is CASSGGQKTDTQYF. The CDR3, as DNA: TGCGCCAGCAGCGGGGGACAGAAGACAGATACGCAGTATTTT. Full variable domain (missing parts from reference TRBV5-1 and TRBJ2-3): KAGVTQTPRYLIKTRGQQVTLSCSPISGHRSVSWYQQTPGQGLQFLFEYFSETQRNKGNFPGRFSGRQFSNSRSEMNVSTLELGDSALYLCASSGGQKTDTQYFGPGTRLTVL.

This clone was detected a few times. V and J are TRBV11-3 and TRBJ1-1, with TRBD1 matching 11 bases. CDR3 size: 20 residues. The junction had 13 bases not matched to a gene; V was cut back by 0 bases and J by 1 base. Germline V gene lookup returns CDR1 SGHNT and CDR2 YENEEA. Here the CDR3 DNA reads TGTGCCAGCAGCTTAGAGTGGGACAGGGGGTTTTTGTGCACGAACACTGAAGCTTTCTTT. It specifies CASSLEWDRGFLCTNTEAFF.

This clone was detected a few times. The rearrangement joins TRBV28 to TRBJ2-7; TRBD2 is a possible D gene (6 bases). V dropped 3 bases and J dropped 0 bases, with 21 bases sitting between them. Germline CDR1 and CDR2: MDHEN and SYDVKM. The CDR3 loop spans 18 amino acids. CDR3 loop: CASSLAGLHSGSSYEQYF. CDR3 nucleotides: TGTGCCAGCAGTTTGGCGGGGCTCCACAGTGGGTCCTCCTACGAGCAGTACTTC.

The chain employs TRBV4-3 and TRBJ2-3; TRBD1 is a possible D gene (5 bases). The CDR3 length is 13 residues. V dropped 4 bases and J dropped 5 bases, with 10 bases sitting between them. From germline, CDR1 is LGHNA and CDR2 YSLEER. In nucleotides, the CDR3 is TGCGCCAGCAGCCTGGGGCGAGTAGATACGCAGTATTTT. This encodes CASSLGRVDTQYF.

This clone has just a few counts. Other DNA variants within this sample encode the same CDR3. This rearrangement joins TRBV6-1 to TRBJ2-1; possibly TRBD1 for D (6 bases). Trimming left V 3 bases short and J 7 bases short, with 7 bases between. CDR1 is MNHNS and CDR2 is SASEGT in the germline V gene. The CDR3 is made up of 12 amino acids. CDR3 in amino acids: CASSEQGNEQFF. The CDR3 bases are TGTGCCAGCAGTGAGCAGGGGAATGAGCAGTTCTTC.

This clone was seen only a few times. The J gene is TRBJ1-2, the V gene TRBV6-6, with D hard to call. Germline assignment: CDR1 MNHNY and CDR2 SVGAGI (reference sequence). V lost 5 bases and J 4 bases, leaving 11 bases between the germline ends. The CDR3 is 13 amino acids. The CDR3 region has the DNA TGTGCCAGCAGTGGACCAGCGGCCTATGGCTACACCTTC. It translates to CASSGPAAYGYTF.

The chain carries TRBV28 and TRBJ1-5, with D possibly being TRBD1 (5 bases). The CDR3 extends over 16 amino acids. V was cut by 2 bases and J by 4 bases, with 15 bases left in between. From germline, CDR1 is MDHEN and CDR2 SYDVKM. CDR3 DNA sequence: TGTGCCAGCAGTTTACTTTATGGGGCCATGAATCAGCCCCAGCATTTT. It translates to CASSLLYGAMNQPQHF.

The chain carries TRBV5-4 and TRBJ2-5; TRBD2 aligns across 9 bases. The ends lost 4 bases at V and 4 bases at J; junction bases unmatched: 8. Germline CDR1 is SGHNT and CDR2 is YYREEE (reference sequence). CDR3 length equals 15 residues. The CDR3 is CASSPASGVGETQYF. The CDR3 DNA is TGTGCCAGCAGCCCGGCTAGCGGGGTTGGAGAGACCCAGTACTTC.

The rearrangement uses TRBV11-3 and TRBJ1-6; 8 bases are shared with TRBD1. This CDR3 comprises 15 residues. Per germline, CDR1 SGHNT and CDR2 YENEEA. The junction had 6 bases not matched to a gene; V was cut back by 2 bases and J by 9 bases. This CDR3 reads CASSLTGTGFSPLHF. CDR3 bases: TGTGCCAGCAGCTTAACGGGGACAGGATTTTCACCCCTCCACTTT.

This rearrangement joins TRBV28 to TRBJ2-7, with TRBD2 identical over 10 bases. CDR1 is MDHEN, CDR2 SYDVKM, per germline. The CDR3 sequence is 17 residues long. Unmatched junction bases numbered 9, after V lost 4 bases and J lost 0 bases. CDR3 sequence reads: CASSSSGSGSSSYEQYF. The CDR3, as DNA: TGTGCCAGCAGTTCTAGCGGGAGTGGGAGTTCCTCCTACGAGCAGTACTTC.

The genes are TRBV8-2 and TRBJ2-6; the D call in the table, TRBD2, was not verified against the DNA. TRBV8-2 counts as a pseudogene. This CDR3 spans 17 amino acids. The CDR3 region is CGKRCGITQSRANVLTF. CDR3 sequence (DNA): TGTGGCAAGAGATGCGGAATAACACAAAGTAGGGCCAACGTCCTGACTTTC.

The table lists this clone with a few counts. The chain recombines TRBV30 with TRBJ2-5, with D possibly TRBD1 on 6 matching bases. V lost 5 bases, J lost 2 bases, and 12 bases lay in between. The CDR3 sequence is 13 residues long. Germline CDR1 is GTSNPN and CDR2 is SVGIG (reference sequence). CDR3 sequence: CAWAGQPQETQYF. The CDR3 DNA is TGTGCCTGGGCAGGACAGCCGCAAGAGACCCAGTACTTC.